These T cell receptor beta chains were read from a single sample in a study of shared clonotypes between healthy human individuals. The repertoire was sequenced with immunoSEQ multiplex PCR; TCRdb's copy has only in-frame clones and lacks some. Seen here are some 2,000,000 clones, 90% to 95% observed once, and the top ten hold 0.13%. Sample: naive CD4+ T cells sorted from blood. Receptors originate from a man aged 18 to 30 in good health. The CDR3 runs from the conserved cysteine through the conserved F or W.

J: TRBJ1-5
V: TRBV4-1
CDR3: CASSHEGGNQPQHF

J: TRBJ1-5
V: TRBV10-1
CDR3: CASSEQVNQPQHF

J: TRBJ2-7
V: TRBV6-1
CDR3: CASTLMLEQYF

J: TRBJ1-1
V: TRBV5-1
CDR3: CASSSDGQGNTEAFF

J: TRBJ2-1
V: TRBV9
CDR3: CASSVGSGGPYNEQFF

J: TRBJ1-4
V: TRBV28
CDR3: CASSLSPGGGEKLFF

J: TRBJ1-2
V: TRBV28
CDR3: CASSPGTGLYGYTF

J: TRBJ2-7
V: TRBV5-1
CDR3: CASSLDGATYEQYF

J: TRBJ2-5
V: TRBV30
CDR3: CAWSVGFGQETQYF

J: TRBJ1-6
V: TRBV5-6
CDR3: CASTIKGASSPLHF

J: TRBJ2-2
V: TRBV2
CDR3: CASSGTGYTGELFF

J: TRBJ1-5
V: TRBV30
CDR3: CAWSRQGGQPQHF

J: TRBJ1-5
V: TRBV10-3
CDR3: CAISPGTAGQPQHF

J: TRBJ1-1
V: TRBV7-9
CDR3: CASSLALGTGEAFF

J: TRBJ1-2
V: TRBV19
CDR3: CASSIFSGKGGYTF

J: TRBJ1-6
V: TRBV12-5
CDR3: CASGLTGGNSPLHF

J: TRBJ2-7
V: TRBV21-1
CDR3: CASSLRTSGVHEQYF

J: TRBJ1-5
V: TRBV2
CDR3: CASRETGARNQPQHF